This TCR beta chain stems from a study of post-analysis software for immune sequencing data. As for the study in general: Relapsing-remitting, secondary progressive and progressive-relapsing forms made up the multiple sclerosis disease courses.

Details on this clonotype: Its antigen is not identified.

Study conclusions and caveats: Multiple sclerosis was associated with a significant reduction in normalized Chao1 diversity relative to controls.

Unique molecular identifiers had been added to the TCR beta cDNA libraries. T cells, roughly 0.9 to 11 million of them, yielded a few hundred thousand cDNA molecules. TCRdb recomputed calls from the PCR reads with MiXCR, one row per CDR3 protein. Among about 770,000 distinct CDR3 sequences listed, more than 45% were seen once. The TCR originated in a girl between 5 and 17 years old with multiple sclerosis. Material for sequencing was blood.

Here the CDR3 reads CASSSLRTGVYEQYF. The CDR3 DNA sequence: TGTGCCAGCAGTTCCCTCCGGACGGGAGTTTACGAGCAGTACTTC. The chain links TRBV6-2 or TRBV6-3 to TRBJ2-5; TRBD2 is a possible D gene (6 bases). The DNA end is a closer match to TRBJ2-7, so the J assignment may be wrong. The CDR3 runs 15 residues. CDR1 is MNHEY, CDR2 SVGEGT, per germline.